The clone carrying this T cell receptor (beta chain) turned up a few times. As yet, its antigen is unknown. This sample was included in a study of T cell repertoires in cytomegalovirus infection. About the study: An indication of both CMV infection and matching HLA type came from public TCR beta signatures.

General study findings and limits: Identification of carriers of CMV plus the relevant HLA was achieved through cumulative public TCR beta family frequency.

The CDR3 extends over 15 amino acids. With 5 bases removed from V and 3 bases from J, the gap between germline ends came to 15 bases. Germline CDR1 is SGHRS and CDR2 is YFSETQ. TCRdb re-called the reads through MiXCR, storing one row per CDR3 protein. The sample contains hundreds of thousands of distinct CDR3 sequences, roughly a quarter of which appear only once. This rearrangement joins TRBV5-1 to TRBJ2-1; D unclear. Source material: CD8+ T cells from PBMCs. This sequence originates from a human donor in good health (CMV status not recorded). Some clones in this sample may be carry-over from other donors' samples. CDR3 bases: TGCGCCAGCAGGCCGCCCGGCGCTAACTACAATGAGCAGTTCTTC. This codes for CASRPPGANYNEQFF.